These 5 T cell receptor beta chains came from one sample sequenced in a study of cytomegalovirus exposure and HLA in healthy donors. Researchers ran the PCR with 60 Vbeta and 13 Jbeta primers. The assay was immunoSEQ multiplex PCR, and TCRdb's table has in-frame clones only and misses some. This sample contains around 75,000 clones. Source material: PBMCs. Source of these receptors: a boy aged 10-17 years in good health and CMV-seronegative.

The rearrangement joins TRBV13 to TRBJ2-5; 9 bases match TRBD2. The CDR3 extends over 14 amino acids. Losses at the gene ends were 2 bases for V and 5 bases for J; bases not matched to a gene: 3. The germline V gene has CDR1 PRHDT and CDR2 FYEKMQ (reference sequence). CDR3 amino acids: CASSLRGLAETQYF. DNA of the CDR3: TGTGCCAGCAGCTTACGCGGACTAGCGGAGACCCAGTACTTC.

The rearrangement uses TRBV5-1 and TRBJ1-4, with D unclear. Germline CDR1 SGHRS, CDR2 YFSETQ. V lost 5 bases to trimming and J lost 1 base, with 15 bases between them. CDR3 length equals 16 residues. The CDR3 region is CASRRRGFLTNEKLFF. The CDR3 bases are TGCGCCAGCAGAAGACGCGGGTTCTTAACTAATGAAAAACTGTTTTTT.

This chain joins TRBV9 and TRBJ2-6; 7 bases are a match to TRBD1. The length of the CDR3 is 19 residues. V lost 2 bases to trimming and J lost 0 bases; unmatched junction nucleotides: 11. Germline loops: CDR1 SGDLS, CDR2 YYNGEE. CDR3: CASSVNRDSDSSGANVLTF. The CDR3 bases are TGTGCCAGCAGCGTGAACCGGGACAGCGACAGCTCTGGGGCCAACGTCCTGACTTTC.

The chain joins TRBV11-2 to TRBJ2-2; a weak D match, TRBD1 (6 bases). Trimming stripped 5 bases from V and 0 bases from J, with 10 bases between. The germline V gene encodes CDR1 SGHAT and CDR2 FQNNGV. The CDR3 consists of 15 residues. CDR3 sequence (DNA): TGTGCCAGCAGCCCGGACAGTCCGAACACCGGGGAGCTGTTTTTT. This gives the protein CASSPDSPNTGELFF. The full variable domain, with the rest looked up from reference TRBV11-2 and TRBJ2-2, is EAGVAQSPRYKIIEKRQSVAFWCNPISGHATLYWYQQILGQGPKLLIQFQNNGVVDDSQLPKDRFSAERLKGVDSTLKIQPAKLEDSAVYLCASSPDSPNTGELFFGEGSRLTVL.

Here the CDR3 DNA reads TGTGCCTGGAGTGAAGAAAGGGGCACCGGGGAGCTGTTTTTT. Its protein product is CAWSEERGTGELFF. The chain combines TRBV30 with TRBJ2-2; D perhaps matches TRBD1 (5 bases). The CDR3 is 14 residues long. The ends were cut back, 1 base at V and 4 bases at J, with 10 bases in the middle. In germline, CDR1 is GTSNPN, CDR2 SVGIG (reference sequence).